Each of the 15 T cell receptor beta chains below was sequenced from the same sample in a study of blood T cell repertoires in COVID-19. Profiled with immunoSEQ multiplex PCR; TCRdb holds only in-frame clones, not every one. Of about 15,000 clones detected, 82% appear once; the ten largest clones hold approximately 22%. Input material: peripheral blood. The receptors were sampled from a man of 80 years or more with active or convalescent COVID-19.

J is TRBJ2-2 and V is TRBV30, with D perhaps TRBD1 (6 bases). With 6 bases removed from V and 3 bases from J, the gap between germline ends came to 14 bases. This CDR3 is 14 amino acids long. Germline V gene sequence: CDR1 GTSNPN, CDR2 SVGIG (reference sequence). CDR3 nucleotide sequence: TGTGCCTGTAGTAAAGGACAGTACACCGGGGAGCTGTTTTTT. Its protein is CACSKGQYTGELFF.

This clone was counted once. The chain carries TRBV28 and TRBJ1-2; 8 bases line up with TRBD1. The CDR3 is 16 residues long. In germline, CDR1 is MDHEN, CDR2 SYDVKM. V lost 6 bases to trimming and J lost 7 bases; unmatched junction nucleotides: 16. The CDR3 reads CASRSSGTGLLFGYTF. Written as DNA, the CDR3 is TGTGCCAGCAGGAGTTCCGGGACAGGCCTCCTCTTTGGCTACACCTTC.

The chain recombines TRBV21-1 with TRBJ1-2; the table's D call of TRBD1 was not tested on the DNA. TRBV21-1 is classified as a pseudogene. CDR3 length: 24 residues. In nucleotides, the CDR3 is TGTGCCAGCGGCTCTACCACCGGTCTGACGGGACAGGGATTATACCCTCGGACTAACTATGGCTACACCTTC. This translates into CASGSTTGLTGQGLYPRTNYGYTF.

This chain links TRBV7-8 with TRBJ1-5; possibly TRBD1 for D (6 bases). Germline-derived CDR1 and CDR2 are SGHVS and FQNEAQ. Between the trimmed V and J ends, which lost 5 bases and 9 bases, there was a span of 14 bases. This CDR3 is 13 amino acids long. The DNA for the CDR3 is TGTGCCAGCAGCCTCGGGGGGCTGGGGCCCCAGCATTTT. Translated: CASSLGGLGPQHF.

The V and J genes are TRBV7-9 and TRBJ2-3; 7 nucleotides line up with TRBD1. Unmatched junction bases numbered 9, after V lost 8 bases and J lost 4 bases. This CDR3 contains 14 residues. Germline CDR1 reads SEHNR; CDR2 reads FQNEAQ (reference sequence). The CDR3 sequence is CASEGRQGADTQYF. The CDR3 DNA reads TGTGCCAGCGAGGGGAGACAGGGCGCAGATACGCAGTATTTT.

By its share, this clone is medium-sized. The chain couples TRBV7-3 to TRBJ2-5; TRBD1 is a possible D gene (6 bases). V was shortened by 5 bases and J by 7 bases, with 14 bases between the two germline ends. CDR3 length: 13 residues. Germline V lookup: CDR1 SGHTA, CDR2 FQGTGA. The CDR3 loop reads CASSRDTRGTQYF. The CDR3 nucleotides read TGTGCCAGCAGCCGGGACACCCGCGGGACCCAGTACTTC.

This chain joins TRBV5-4 and TRBJ2-1, with D tentatively TRBD2 (5 bases). Germline assignment: CDR1 SGHNT and CDR2 YYREEE (reference sequence). V was pared by 7 bases and J by 8 bases, with 10 bases between. The CDR3 extends over 11 amino acids. The DNA of the CDR3 is TGTGCCAGCGGTTACGGGGATGAGCAGTTCTTC. It encodes CASGYGDEQFF.

The V call is TRBV4-2, the J call TRBJ1-2; 7 positions agree with TRBD1. CDR1 is LGHNA and CDR2 is YNFKEQ in the germline V gene. This CDR3 comprises 15 residues. Trimming removed 1 base from V and 9 bases from J; junction bases left unmatched: 11. The CDR3 region has the DNA TGTGCCAGCAGCCAAGGAATCGACAGGGCCCGGAGCTACACCTTC. Its protein product is CASSQGIDRARSYTF.

The chain links TRBV29-1 to TRBJ1-2; D remains unclear. V gave up 4 bases and J gave up 0 bases, with 12 bases separating them. Germline CDR1 and CDR2: SQVTM and ANQGSEA. This CDR3 has 14 residues. The CDR3 region is CSVGGRVTNYGYTF. The CDR3 coding sequence is TGCAGCGTTGGAGGTCGGGTGACTAACTATGGCTACACCTTC.

The gene calls are TRBV11-3 and TRBJ2-1; 12 positions agree with TRBD2. The V gene's germline CDR1 is SGHNT and CDR2 YENEEA. This CDR3 is 18 amino acids long. V lost 5 bases and J lost 8; bases outside the gene matches: 16. The CDR3 reads CASSPTLLGLAGGYEQFF. CDR3 in DNA: TGTGCCAGCAGCCCCACATTATTGGGGCTAGCGGGGGGGTATGAGCAGTTCTTC. Looking up the rest from reference TRBV11-3 and TRBJ2-1 gives the full variable domain: EAGVVQSPRYKIIEKKQPVAFWCNPISGHNTLYWYLQNLGQGPELLIRYENEEAVDDSQLPKDRFSAERLKGVDSTLKIQPAELGDSAVYLCASSPTLLGLAGGYEQFFGPGTRLTVL.

This rearrangement joins TRBV28 to TRBJ2-7; TRBD2 matches 7 bases. Germline-derived CDR1 and CDR2 are MDHEN and SYDVKM. J lost 5 bases, V lost 1 base, and 14 bases had no gene match. This CDR3 region has 17 residues. CDR3 DNA: TGTGCCAGCAGTTTATCATTATGGGGGAGGGAGGCCGACGAGCAGTACTTC. This encodes CASSLSLWGREADEQYF.

By its share, this clone is medium-sized. The V and J genes are TRBV4-1 and TRBJ2-5, with 11 positions matching TRBD2. CDR1 is MGHRA, CDR2 YSYEKL, per germline. The J segment lost 2 bases and the V segment lost 4 bases, leaving 3 bases of the junction unmatched. This CDR3 has 15 residues. As DNA, the CDR3 is TGCGCCAGCAGCCTAGCGGGGGGGATTCAAGAGACCCAGTACTTC. The encoded protein is CASSLAGGIQETQYF.

The rearrangement links TRBV24-1 to TRBJ2-5; TRBD1 is a possible D gene (7 bases). Trimming pared 4 bases from V and 5 bases from J, leaving 13 bases between. The CDR3 is 14 amino acids. The germline gives CDR1 KGHDR, CDR2 SFDVKD. CDR3 in amino acids: CATSEASGGETQYF. The DNA for the CDR3 is TGTGCCACCAGTGAGGCCTCAGGGGGGGAGACCCAGTACTTC.

This sequence joins TRBV19 and TRBJ2-7; no reliable D call. Germline CDR1 LNHDA, CDR2 SQIVND (reference sequence). The V gene lost 4 bases and the J gene lost 4 bases, with 11 bases spanning the gap. The CDR3 covers 13 residues. DNA for the CDR3: TGTGCCAGTAGTACCACCGCAGCGTACGAGCAGTACTTC. It codes for CASSTTAAYEQYF.

V is TRBV5-1 and J is TRBJ1-5; the match to TRBD1 covers 12 bases. The germline CDR1 and CDR2 sequences are SGHRS and YFSETQ. CDR3 size: 16 residues. J lost 5 bases, V lost 0 bases, and 3 bases had no gene match. The CDR3 loop is CASSLGGTGGDQPQHF. The CDR3 DNA follows: TGCGCCAGCAGCTTGGGTGGGACAGGGGGCGATCAGCCCCAGCATTTT.